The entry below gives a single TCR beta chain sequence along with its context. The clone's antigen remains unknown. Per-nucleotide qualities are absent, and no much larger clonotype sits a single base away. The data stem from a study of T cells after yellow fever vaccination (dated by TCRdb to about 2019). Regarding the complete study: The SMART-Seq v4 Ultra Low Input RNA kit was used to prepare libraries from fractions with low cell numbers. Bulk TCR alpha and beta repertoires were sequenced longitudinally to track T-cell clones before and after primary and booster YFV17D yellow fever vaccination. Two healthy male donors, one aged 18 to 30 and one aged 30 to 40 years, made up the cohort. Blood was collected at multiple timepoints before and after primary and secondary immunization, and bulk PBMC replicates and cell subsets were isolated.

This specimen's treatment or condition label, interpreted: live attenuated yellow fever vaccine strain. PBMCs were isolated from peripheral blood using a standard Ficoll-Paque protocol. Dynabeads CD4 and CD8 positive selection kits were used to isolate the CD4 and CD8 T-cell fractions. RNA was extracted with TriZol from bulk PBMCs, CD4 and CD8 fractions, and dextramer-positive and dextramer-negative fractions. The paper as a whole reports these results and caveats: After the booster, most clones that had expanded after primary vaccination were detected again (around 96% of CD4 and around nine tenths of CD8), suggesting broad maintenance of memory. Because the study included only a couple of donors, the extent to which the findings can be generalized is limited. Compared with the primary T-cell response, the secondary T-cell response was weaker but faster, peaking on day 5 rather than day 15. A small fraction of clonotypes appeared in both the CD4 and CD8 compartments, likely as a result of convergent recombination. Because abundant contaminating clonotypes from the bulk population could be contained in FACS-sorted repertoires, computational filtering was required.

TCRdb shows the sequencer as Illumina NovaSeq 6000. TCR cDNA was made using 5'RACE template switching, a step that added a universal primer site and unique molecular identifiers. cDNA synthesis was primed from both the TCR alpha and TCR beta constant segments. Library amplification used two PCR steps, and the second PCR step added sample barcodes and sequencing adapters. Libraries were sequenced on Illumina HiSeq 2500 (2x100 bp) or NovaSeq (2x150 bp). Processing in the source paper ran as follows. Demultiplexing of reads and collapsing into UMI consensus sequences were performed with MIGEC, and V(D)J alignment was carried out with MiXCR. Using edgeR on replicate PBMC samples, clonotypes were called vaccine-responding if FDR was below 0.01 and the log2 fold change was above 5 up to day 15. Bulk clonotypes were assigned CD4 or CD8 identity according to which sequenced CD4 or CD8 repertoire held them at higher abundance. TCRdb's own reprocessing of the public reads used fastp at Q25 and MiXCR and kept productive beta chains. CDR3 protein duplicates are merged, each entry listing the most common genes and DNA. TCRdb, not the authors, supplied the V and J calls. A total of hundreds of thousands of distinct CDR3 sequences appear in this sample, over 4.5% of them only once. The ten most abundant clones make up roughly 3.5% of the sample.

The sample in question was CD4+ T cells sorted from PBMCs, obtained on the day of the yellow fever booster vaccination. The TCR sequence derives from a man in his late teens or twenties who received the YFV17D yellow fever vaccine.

The DNA is as follows: TGCAGTGGAGGGCCGGCAGGTATCGGTGGCTACACCTTC. The translation is CSGGPAGIGGYTF. This chain joins TRBV20-1 to TRBJ1-2; no confident D gene assignment can be made. Inclusive of the bounding cysteine and phenylalanine, the CDR3 is 13 residues long. Only the CDR3 portion is preserved as DNA: 39 bases, with reading frame beginning at the first base. The junction carries 19 bases between V and J, which are trimmed by 7 bases and 7 bases respectively. Based on the germline V gene (reference sequence), the CDR1 and CDR2 sequences are DFQATT and SNEGSKA.